The 19 T cell receptor beta chains listed next were all sequenced from one sample in a study of CD8 T cells in Susac syndrome. RNA totalling roughly 0.5 to 1 ug underwent reverse transcription with random hexamers. TCRdb re-analysed the immunoSEQ multiplex PCR reads in MiXCR, keeping a single row per CDR3 protein. The table includes 100,000 to 150,000 distinct CDR3 sequences, just under 95% detected once. The sample was CD4+ T cells from PBMCs. These receptors were taken from a human donor with multiple sclerosis.

The chain couples TRBV3-1 to TRBJ1-2; D uncertain. The CDR3 runs to 13 residues. Germline CDR1 reads LGHDT; CDR2 reads YNNKEL (reference sequence). The V end lost 1 base, the J end lost 5 bases, and 8 bases lay between the germline ends. CDR3 residues: CASSQGRRYGYTF. The DNA of the CDR3 is TGTGCCAGCAGCCAAGGCCGTCGATATGGCTACACCTTC. Looking up the rest from reference TRBV3-1 and TRBJ1-2 gives the full variable domain: DTAVSQTPKYLVTQMGNDKSIKCEQNLGHDTMYWYKQDSKKFLKIMFSYNNKELIINETVPNRFSPKSPDKAHLNLHINSLELGDSAVYFCASSQGRRYGYTFGSGTRLTVV.

This chain connects TRBV30 to TRBJ2-7, with TRBD2 identical over 8 bases. CDR3 length: 13 residues. CDR1 and CDR2 (germline): GTSNPN, SVGIG (reference sequence). V gave up 8 bases and J gave up 3 bases; unmatched junction bases: 9. The CDR3 nucleotides are TGTGCCCTAAAGCGGGGGACCTACTACGAGCAGTACTTC. Its translation: CALKRGTYYEQYF.

V usage is TRBV7-2 and J usage is TRBJ1-2; D remains ambiguous. Germline CDR1 is SGHTA and CDR2 is FQGNSA. The CDR3 has 13 amino acids. Trimming removed 4 bases from V and 10 bases from J, with 16 bases in between. CDR3 bases: TGTGCCAGCAGCTCCTCAACAAGGGAGGACTACACCTTC. Translation: CASSSSTREDYTF.

The chain links TRBV9 to TRBJ2-7, with no clear D. This CDR3 contains 18 residues. Trimming stripped 0 bases from V and 0 bases from J, with 19 bases between. Germline values: CDR1 SGDLS, CDR2 YYNGEE. CDR3 DNA: TGTGCCAGCAGCGTAGGACCATGGCAAGTAATTAGCTCCTACGAGCAGTACTTC. Its protein is CASSVGPWQVISSYEQYF.

This chain uses TRBV18 with TRBJ2-1, with TRBD1 as a possible D gene (6 bases). Germline assignment: CDR1 KGHSH and CDR2 LQKENI. The CDR3 has 16 residues. With 1 base removed from V and 5 bases from J, the gap between germline ends came to 15 bases. This CDR3 reads CASSPLRDIHDNEQFF. The CDR3 nucleotides are TGTGCCAGCTCACCACTCAGGGACATACATGACAATGAGCAGTTCTTC.

The chain links TRBV4-1 to TRBJ2-5; D uncertain. The V end was cut by 0 bases, the J end by 3 bases, with 5 bases between. In germline, CDR1 is MGHRA, CDR2 YSYEKL. The CDR3 runs 13 residues. CDR3 DNA sequence: TGCGCCAGCAGCCAAGATTCTGAAGAGACCCAGTACTTC. Translating it yields CASSQDSEETQYF.

This clonotype has a handful of counts. The chain has TRBV6-1 and TRBJ1-6; tentatively, D is TRBD1 (6 bases). CDR1 and CDR2 (germline): MNHNS, SASEGT. CDR3 size: 14 residues. The germline V and J ends were trimmed by 6 bases and 8 bases, with 14 bases remaining between them. The CDR3: CASSSKGEDSPLHF. The CDR3 DNA is TGTGCCAGCAGCTCCAAGGGGGAGGATTCACCCCTCCACTTT.

The chain couples TRBV4-1 to TRBJ1-5; D remains unclear. V was trimmed by 2 bases and J by 9 bases, leaving 20 bases between them. CDR3 size: 16 residues. The V gene's germline CDR1 is MGHRA and CDR2 YSYEKL. CDR3 loop: CASSQRGVPELGPQHF. The CDR3 region has the DNA TGCGCCAGCAGCCAAAGAGGCGTCCCAGAGCTGGGGCCCCAGCATTTT.

The chain joins TRBV5-4 to TRBJ2-1; 8 bases map to TRBD1. The germline V gene has CDR1 SGHNT and CDR2 YYREEE (reference sequence). The CDR3 consists of 14 residues. The V segment lost 6 bases and the J segment 5 bases; nucleotides outside the gene matches: 7. Here the CDR3 reads CASIDRGPDNEQFF. In DNA, the CDR3 is TGTGCCAGCATCGACAGGGGACCCGACAATGAGCAGTTCTTC.

The V gene is TRBV29-1, the J gene TRBJ2-3; 7 bases match TRBD2. V lost 3 bases, J lost 2 bases, and 8 bases stayed unmatched. CDR1 and CDR2 from the germline V gene are SQVTM and ANQGSEA. CDR3 length: 15 residues. The CDR3 loop is CSVERRGDSTDTQYF. The CDR3 bases are TGCAGCGTTGAGAGACGGGGGGACTCCACAGATACGCAGTATTTT.

V gene TRBV19 combines with J gene TRBJ2-6; a possible D gene is TRBD1 (5 bases). Deletions cut 2 bases from V and 2 bases from J, with 7 bases between. This CDR3 contains 15 residues. Germline V lookup: CDR1 LNHDA, CDR2 SQIVND (reference sequence). The CDR3 here is CASSITRAGANVLTF. The CDR3, as DNA: TGTGCCAGTAGTATAACCAGGGCTGGGGCCAACGTCCTGACTTTC.

The chain links TRBV11-1 to TRBJ2-5, with D perhaps TRBD1 (6 bases). Trimming pared 8 bases from V and 2 bases from J, leaving 15 bases between. CDR1 is SGHAT and CDR2 is FQDESV in the germline V gene (reference sequence). The CDR3 covers 14 residues. The CDR3 DNA follows: TGTGCCAGCGGTCCTCTCCAGGGGCAAGAGACCCAGTACTTC. It codes for CASGPLQGQETQYF.

V gene TRBV11-1 combines with J gene TRBJ2-3, with 9 bases aligning to TRBD2. This CDR3 region has 20 residues. In germline, CDR1 is SGHAT, CDR2 FQDESV (reference sequence). With V trimmed by 8 bases and J by 0 bases, 21 bases remained unmatched. As DNA, the CDR3 is TGTGCCAGCGCCCTAGCGGGACGAGGTTTGCTTTTCCTTAGCACAGATACGCAGTATTTT. Translation: CASALAGRGLLFLSTDTQYF.

The V and J genes are TRBV5-1 and TRBJ2-7; D is possibly TRBD2 (5 bases). The CDR3 runs 14 residues. Per the germline V gene, CDR1 is SGHRS and CDR2 is YFSETQ. Trimming shortened V by 8 bases and J by 0 bases, and 15 bases separated the two germline ends. The CDR3 DNA follows: TGCGCCAGTACCCGGGATACGAGCTCCTACGAGCAGTACTTC. Amino acid sequence: CASTRDTSSYEQYF.

The CDR3 DNA sequence: TGTGCCAGCAGCCAAGCTTATCGGGACAGGGGGCTAAAGTATGGCTACACCTTC. Translation gives CASSQAYRDRGLKYGYTF. The chain carries TRBV3-1 and TRBJ1-2, with 12 nucleotides matching TRBD1. The ends lost 1 base at V and 5 bases at J; junction bases unmatched: 11. CDR3 length equals 18 residues. Germline V gene sequence: CDR1 LGHDT, CDR2 YNNKEL (reference sequence).

The V gene is TRBV7-2, the J gene TRBJ1-2; the D is unclear. CDR1 is SGHTA and CDR2 is FQGNSA in the germline V gene. The CDR3 has 14 residues. The V gene lost 5 bases and the J gene lost 2 bases, with 12 bases spanning the gap. Here the CDR3 DNA reads TGTGCCAGCAGCCAGCGGACTGTGAACTATGGCTACACCTTC. Protein: CASSQRTVNYGYTF.

CDR3 residues: CASSFRDEQYF. CDR3 sequence (DNA): TGTGCCAGCAGTTTTAGGGACGAGCAGTACTTC. The genes are TRBV12-3 or TRBV12-4 and TRBJ2-7; unclear D gene. V shed 3 bases and J shed 5 bases, with 5 bases lying between them. CDR3 size: 11 residues.

V usage is TRBV6-1 and J usage is TRBJ2-3, with 9 bases aligning to TRBD1. Germline loops: CDR1 MNHNS, CDR2 SASEGT. The CDR3 sequence is 15 residues long. With 4 bases clipped from V and 6 bases from J, the junction kept 8 bases outside the gene matches. The CDR3 loop reads CASSAWDRARDTQYF. The CDR3 DNA sequence: TGTGCCAGCAGTGCCTGGGACAGGGCAAGGGATACGCAGTATTTT.

The chain joins TRBV21-1 to TRBJ1-1; the D call of TRBD1 is as the table states it, not checked on the DNA. TRBV21-1 is noted as a pseudogene. The CDR3 is 13 amino acids. CDR3: CASSKLGGLEAFF. The CDR3 bases are TGTGCCAGCAGCAAACTTGGGGGCCTTGAAGCTTTCTTT.